Below are 12 T cell receptor beta chains sequenced from a single sample in a study of blood T cell repertoires in COVID-19. The table came from immunoSEQ multiplex PCR; TCRdb's copy has only in-frame clones and leaves some out. The repertoire has around 160,000 clones, 84% of them found once; the top ten carry 5.5% to 7.5%. Sequencing was carried out using PBMCs or T cells enriched from blood (not recorded which). These receptors were taken from a woman aged 45-59 years who had been exposed to COVID-19.

The J gene is TRBJ2-1, the V gene TRBV15, with a weak D call TRBD1 (5 bases). This CDR3 is 13 amino acids long. CDR1 is LNHNV, CDR2 YYDKDF, per germline (reference sequence). V was cut by 5 bases and J by 8 bases, with 13 bases left in between. The CDR3 nucleotides are TGTGCCACCAGCCCACCAAAGGGGTATGAGCAGTTCTTC. It specifies CATSPPKGYEQFF.

This rearrangement joins TRBV5-6 to TRBJ1-2; TRBD1 aligns across 9 bases. This CDR3 is built from 15 residues. Trimming took 7 bases from V and 6 from J; bases not matched to a gene: 13. Germline V lookup: CDR1 SGHDT, CDR2 YYEEEE. CDR3 in amino acids: CASRREGQGVDGYTF. The CDR3 DNA reads TGTGCCAGCCGTCGGGAGGGACAGGGTGTAGATGGCTACACCTTC.

J is TRBJ2-5 and V is TRBV19, with 7 bases that match TRBD1. The CDR3 consists of 15 residues. In germline, CDR1 is LNHDA, CDR2 SQIVND (reference sequence). The trim removed 4 bases at V and 0 bases at J, leaving 5 bases unmatched. This CDR3 reads CASSNRGQNQETQYF. DNA for the CDR3: TGTGCCAGTAGTAACCGGGGACAGAACCAAGAGACCCAGTACTTC.

The chain joins TRBV9 to TRBJ2-1; 10 positions agree with TRBD2. Trimming cost V 2 bases and J 7 bases; bases outside gene matches: 9. The CDR3 sequence is 16 residues long. Germline V gives CDR1 SGDLS, CDR2 YYNGEE. CDR3 sequence: CASSVAASGGLNEQFF. DNA of the CDR3: TGTGCCAGCAGCGTCGCCGCTAGCGGGGGACTAAATGAGCAGTTCTTC.

The chain combines TRBV10-3 with TRBJ1-1, with 8 bases identical to TRBD1. This CDR3 region has 15 residues. Looked up from germline, CDR1 is ENHRY and CDR2 is SYGVKD. V gave up 4 bases and J gave up 0 bases; unmatched junction bases: 4. The CDR3 is CAISATGGMNTEAFF. CDR3 DNA sequence: TGTGCCATCAGTGCCACAGGGGGAATGAACACTGAAGCTTTCTTT.

The V call is TRBV6-6, the J call TRBJ1-6, with TRBD1 identical over 8 bases. Germline CDR1 MNHNY, CDR2 SVGAGI (reference sequence). This CDR3 has 18 amino acids. J gave up 7 bases and V 5 bases, and 16 bases lay outside the gene matches. The CDR3 sequence: CASSHGTGLIGANSPLHF. CDR3 bases: TGTGCCAGCAGTCATGGGACAGGATTAATCGGTGCGAATTCACCCCTCCACTTT.

This clone was observed a few times. The J gene is TRBJ2-3, the V gene TRBV24-1; 8 bases match TRBD2. Germline V gives CDR1 KGHDR, CDR2 SFDVKD. This CDR3 is 17 amino acids long. Trimming cost V 3 bases and J 1 base; bases outside gene matches: 8. The CDR3 DNA reads as TGTGCCACCAGTGATCCTAAAATTAGCGGGGGCACAGATACGCAGTATTTT. Its translation: CATSDPKISGGTDTQYF.

This clone was seen just once. V gene TRBV7-2 combines with J gene TRBJ2-1, with TRBD2 matching 9 bases. V shed 8 bases, J shed 1 base, and the junction held 3 bases outside the gene matches. CDR3 length equals 14 residues. Germline-derived CDR1 and CDR2 are SGHTA and FQGNSA. CDR3 amino acids: CASQSGRSYNEQFF. CDR3 nucleotides: TGTGCCAGCCAGAGCGGGAGGTCCTACAATGAGCAGTTCTTC.

This chain joins TRBV25-1 and TRBJ1-6; D is unresolved. Looked up from germline, CDR1 is MGHDK and CDR2 is SYGVNS. The V end lost 3 bases, the J end lost 7 bases, and 10 bases lay between the germline ends. This CDR3 spans 14 amino acids. The CDR3 sequence: CASSEVTGNSPLHF. Written as DNA, the CDR3 is TGTGCCAGCAGTGAGGTGACGGGGAATTCACCCCTCCACTTT.

The chain joins TRBV4-3 to TRBJ2-7; 7 bases map to TRBD2. CDR3 length: 15 residues. The ends lost 3 bases at V and 0 bases at J; junction bases unmatched: 5. From germline, CDR1 is LGHNA and CDR2 YSLEER. CDR3 DNA: TGCGCCAGCAGCCAGGGGAGGGCGGTCTCCTACGAGCAGTACTTC. This codes for CASSQGRAVSYEQYF.

This chain connects TRBV5-6 to TRBJ1-6; 7 bases fit TRBD1. Losses at the gene ends were 5 bases for V and 0 bases for J; bases not matched to a gene: 8. CDR1 SGHDT and CDR2 YYEEEE come from the germline V gene. This CDR3 has 17 residues. CDR3 DNA: TGTGCCAGCAGTAAACGACAGGGCAGCTCCTATAATTCACCCCTCCACTTT. It translates to CASSKRQGSSYNSPLHF.

The V and J genes are TRBV4-3 and TRBJ1-1; TRBD1 might be the D (5 bases). Germline CDR1 is LGHNA and CDR2 is YSLEER. CDR3 length equals 15 residues. With 6 bases removed from V and 4 bases from J, the gap between germline ends came to 18 bases. CDR3 DNA sequence: TGCGCCAGCAGTCGTAGCGGGGGGTCGGGCACTGAAGCTTTCTTT. It yields the protein CASSRSGGSGTEAFF.